This TCR beta chain was retrieved from a study of technical replicates of blood from a handful of donors. The CDR3 is made up of 12 amino acids. The ends were cut back, 3 bases at V and 12 bases at J, with 15 bases in the middle. Per the germline V gene, CDR1 is SGHDN and CDR2 is FVKESK. Generated by immunoSEQ multiplex PCR, the TCRdb table keeps only in-frame clones and is missing some. The top ten clones hold around 0.3% of a sample with more than 65,000 clones, 97% of them seen once. Sequencing used T cells isolated from PBMCs. The receptor was derived from a human donor in good health. The rearrangement joins TRBV14 to TRBJ2-7, with D hard to call. The CDR3 loop is CASSHIPAGPYF. CDR3 in DNA: TGTGCCAGCAGCCATATCCCTGCAGGTCCGTACTTC.